This T cell receptor (beta chain) stems from a study of T cells in Graves' hyperthyroidism and ophthalmopathy. The trim removed 3 bases at V and 5 bases at J, leaving 2 bases unmatched. The CDR3 is made up of 13 amino acids. In germline, CDR1 is SNHLY, CDR2 FYNNEI. Amplified regions were TCR beta CDR3 sequences from RNA transcripts. The HTBI primer set served for first-round RT-PCR of the TCR CDR3. TCRdb reprocessed the multiplex PCR reads via MiXCR and lists one record per CDR3 protein. The sample includes hundreds of thousands of distinct CDR3 sequences, 16% of them seen just once. This clonotype has a count of ten or more.

This chain joins TRBV2 and TRBJ1-1; 8 bases agree with TRBD1. This clonotype originated in a young woman with Graves' ophthalmopathy. Sequencing used blood. The CDR3 is CASSDRGPTEAFF. For the CDR3, the DNA is TGTGCCAGCAGTGACAGGGGGCCTACTGAAGCTTTCTTT. Full variable domain (missing parts from reference TRBV2 and TRBJ1-1): EPEVTQTPSHQVTQMGQEVILRCVPISNHLYFYWYRQILGQKVEFLVSFYNNEISEKSEIFDDQFSVERPDGSNFTLKIRSTKLEDSAMYFCASSDRGPTEAFFGQGTRLTVV.